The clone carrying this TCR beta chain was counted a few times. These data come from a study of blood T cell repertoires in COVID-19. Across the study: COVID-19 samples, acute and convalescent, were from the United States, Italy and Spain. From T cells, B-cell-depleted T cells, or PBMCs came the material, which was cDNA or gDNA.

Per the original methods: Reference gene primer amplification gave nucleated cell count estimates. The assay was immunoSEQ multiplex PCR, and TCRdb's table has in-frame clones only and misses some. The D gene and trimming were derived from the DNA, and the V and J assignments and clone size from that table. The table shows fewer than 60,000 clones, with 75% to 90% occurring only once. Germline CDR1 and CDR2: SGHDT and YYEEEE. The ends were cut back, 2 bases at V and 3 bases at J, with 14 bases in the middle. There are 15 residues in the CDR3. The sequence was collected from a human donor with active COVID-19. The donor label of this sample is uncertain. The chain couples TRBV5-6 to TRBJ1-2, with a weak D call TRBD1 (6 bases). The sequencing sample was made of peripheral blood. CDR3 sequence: CASSFRSQGHYGYTF. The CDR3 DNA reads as TGTGCCAGCAGCTTTCGAAGCCAGGGGCACTATGGCTACACCTTC.